Below, 20 T cell receptor beta chains from the same sample are listed, as sequenced in a study of T cell responses to AZD1222 COVID-19 vaccine. The data were produced by immunoSEQ multiplex PCR, yet TCRdb's version contains in-frame clones alone and is incomplete. Of approximately 180,000 clones listed, 85% to 95% are singletons. This specimen was peripheral blood, taken 28 days after the second dose of the MenACWY control vaccine. Receptor source: an adult who received the MenACWY meningococcal vaccine as a control.

The chain is built from TRBV19 and TRBJ1-4, with TRBD1 matching over 8 bases. CDR3 length: 13 amino acids. Looked up from germline, CDR1 is LNHDA and CDR2 is SQIVND (reference sequence). V lost 7 bases, J lost 3 bases, and 1 base stayed unmatched. The CDR3 DNA follows: TGTGCCAGTAAGGGACAGGCTAATGAAAAACTGTTTTTT. This encodes CASKGQANEKLFF. Filled out from reference TRBV19 and TRBJ1-4, the complete variable domain reads DGGITQSPKYLFRKEGQNVTLSCEQNLNHDAMYWYRQDPGQGLRLIYYSQIVNDFQKGDIAEGYSVSREKKESFPLTVTSAQKNPTAFYLCASKGQANEKLFFGSGTQLSVL.

CDR3 protein: CASSLRTSRVWGYTF. In nucleotides, the CDR3 is TGTGCCAGCAGCCTACGGACGAGCAGGGTATGGGGCTACACCTTC. The chain links TRBV7-2 to TRBJ1-2, with D possibly TRBD1 on 5 matching bases. The germline gives CDR1 SGHTA, CDR2 FQGNSA. This CDR3 has 15 amino acids. V was clipped by 5 bases and J by 8 bases, with 21 bases between them.

This chain links TRBV15 with TRBJ2-7; the D gene is possibly TRBD1 (6 bases). Germline-derived CDR1 and CDR2 are LNHNV and YYDKDF (reference sequence). CDR3 size: 15 residues. Trimming took off 1 base at V and 5 bases at J, with 15 bases between the two ends. CDR3 residues: CATSRVAGARDEQYF. CDR3 coding DNA: TGTGCCACCAGCAGAGTAGCAGGGGCTAGGGACGAGCAGTACTTC.

This chain joins TRBV10-3 and TRBJ1-1, with 7 positions matching TRBD1. The CDR3 covers 14 residues. Trimming at V came to 2 bases and at J to 4 bases, leaving 4 bases not matched to a gene. Per the germline V gene, CDR1 is ENHRY and CDR2 is SYGVKD. CDR3 residues: CAISEGRGGTEAFF. In DNA, the CDR3 is TGTGCCATCAGTGAGGGCAGGGGGGGCACTGAAGCTTTCTTT.

J is TRBJ1-1 and V is TRBV7-2; the D is unclear. The germline V and J ends were trimmed by 6 bases and 5 bases, with 19 bases remaining between them. The length of the CDR3 is 15 residues. The germline V gene encodes CDR1 SGHTA and CDR2 FQGNSA. The CDR3 DNA reads TGTGCCAGCAGACCGTCCCTGGGAGGTCGGACTGAAGCTTTCTTT. It specifies CASRPSLGGRTEAFF.

The chain joins TRBV28 to TRBJ1-5; D is perhaps TRBD1 (5 bases). Germline lookup yields CDR1 MDHEN and CDR2 SYDVKM. Trimming took off 2 bases at V and 1 base at J, with 15 bases between the two ends. The CDR3 is made up of 17 amino acids. The CDR3 nucleotides read TGTGCCAGCAGTTTAGCACAGGCGCTGGGCAGCAATCAGCCCCAGCATTTT. Translation gives CASSLAQALGSNQPQHF.

The J gene is TRBJ2-7, the V gene TRBV5-1; D possibly corresponds to TRBD1 (5 bases). Per the germline V gene, CDR1 is SGHRS and CDR2 is YFSETQ. V was shortened by 0 bases and J by 4 bases, with 11 bases between the two germline ends. This CDR3 spans 14 amino acids. In DNA form, the CDR3 reads TGCGCCAGCAGCTTGGGGGGCATCATTTACGAGCAGTACTTC. It is translated as CASSLGGIIYEQYF.

V is TRBV4-2 and J is TRBJ2-1, with 8 bases identical to TRBD2. Germline-derived CDR1 and CDR2 are LGHNA and YNFKEQ. This CDR3 comprises 16 residues. Trimming at V came to 5 bases and at J to 2 bases, leaving 8 bases not matched to a gene. The CDR3: CASSVTGGRTYNEQFF. The CDR3 DNA is TGTGCCAGCAGCGTTACTGGCGGGAGGACCTACAATGAGCAGTTCTTC.

The chain links TRBV19 to TRBJ1-2; unclear D gene. The germline gives CDR1 LNHDA, CDR2 SQIVND (reference sequence). The CDR3 has 14 amino acids. Trimming cost V 6 bases and J 8 bases, with 19 bases left between them. CDR3 region: CASSIGRVSDGYTF. CDR3 nucleotides: TGTGCCAGTAGCATTGGGCGGGTCTCAGACGGCTACACCTTC.

J is TRBJ1-2 and V is TRBV3-1 (or the pseudogene TRBV3-2), with TRBD1 as a possible D gene (6 bases). Trimming cost V 4 bases and J 2 bases, with 14 bases left between them. CDR1 and CDR2 from the germline V gene are LGHDT and YNNKEL (reference sequence). CDR3 size: 15 residues. The CDR3 DNA follows: TGTGCCAGCAGCCCCACTTTACAGGGAAACTATGGCTACACCTTC. This sequence encodes CASSPTLQGNYGYTF.

The V call is TRBV9, the J call TRBJ2-2; 7 nucleotides line up with TRBD1. The length of the CDR3 is 15 residues. With V trimmed by 0 bases and J by 2 bases, 1 base remained unmatched. Germline CDR1 SGDLS, CDR2 YYNGEE. CDR3 protein: CASSVGQGNTGELFF. In DNA form, the CDR3 reads TGTGCCAGCAGCGTAGGACAGGGAAACACCGGGGAGCTGTTTTTT.

The chain is built from TRBV28 and TRBJ2-1; 7 nucleotides align to TRBD1. Germline V gene lookup returns CDR1 MDHEN and CDR2 SYDVKM. The junction had 7 bases not matched to a gene; V was cut back by 5 bases and J by 9 bases. The CDR3 covers 13 residues. The chain's CDR3 is CASSRQGYGEQFF. CDR3 DNA: TGTGCCAGCAGTAGACAGGGCTACGGTGAGCAGTTCTTC.

The chain employs TRBV5-8 and TRBJ2-1; D unclear. Germline V gives CDR1 SGHTS, CDR2 YDEGEE. Trimming took off 10 bases at V and 5 bases at J, with 10 bases between the two ends. This CDR3 region has 11 residues. The CDR3 loop is CAFAANNEQFF. The CDR3 DNA reads TGTGCCTTCGCTGCGAACAATGAGCAGTTCTTC.

The chain carries TRBV27 and TRBJ2-7; 8 bases match TRBD2. V lost 5 bases, J lost 3 bases, and 12 bases stayed unmatched. The CDR3 is 16 residues long. Per the germline V gene, CDR1 is MNHEY and CDR2 is SMNVEV (reference sequence). The CDR3 spells CASSITRGGLSYEQYF. The CDR3 bases are TGTGCCAGCAGTATAACCCGCGGGGGGCTCAGCTACGAGCAGTACTTC.

The chain combines TRBV12-3 or TRBV12-4 with TRBJ2-1, with 7 bases identical to TRBD2. After removal of 5 bases from V and 9 bases from J, the junction contained 7 bases not matched to a gene. There are 13 residues in the CDR3. The CDR3 nucleotides read TGTGCCAGCAGTCCGATCACGGGGGGTGAGCAGTTCTTC. Translated, it gives CASSPITGGEQFF.

The chain is built from TRBV7-2 and TRBJ2-7; 13 nucleotides agree with TRBD2. With 1 base clipped from V and 2 bases from J, the junction kept 2 bases outside the gene matches. The CDR3 has 16 amino acids. The germline CDR1 and CDR2 sequences are SGHTA and FQGNSA. The CDR3 is CASSLVGTSGTYEQYF. CDR3 nucleotide sequence: TGTGCCAGCAGCTTAGTTGGGACTAGCGGGACCTACGAGCAGTACTTC.

The chain uses TRBV6-1 and TRBJ1-2; a possible D gene is TRBD1 (5 bases). The CDR3 is 14 residues long. CDR1 is MNHNS, CDR2 SASEGT, per germline. V lost 2 bases to trimming and J lost 2 bases, with 9 bases between them. The CDR3 reads CASSERWDNYGYTF. The DNA for the CDR3 is TGTGCCAGCAGTGAAAGGTGGGACAACTATGGCTACACCTTC.

This clone was seen only once. The chain couples TRBV18 to TRBJ1-4; D is uncertain. Trimming cost V 4 bases and J 0 bases, with 15 bases left between them. Germline CDR1 KGHSH, CDR2 LQKENI. CDR3 length: 17 amino acids. The CDR3 region has the DNA TGTGCCAGCTCACTCCCACCTCATGGTGCAACTAATGAAAAACTGTTTTTT. Protein sequence: CASSLPPHGATNEKLFF.

The V gene is TRBV10-3, the J gene TRBJ1-5, with D hard to call. Germline CDR1 ENHRY, CDR2 SYGVKD. Trimming removed 0 bases from V and 5 bases from J, with 5 bases in between. CDR3 length: 13 residues. The CDR3 DNA reads as TGTGCCATCAGTGAGTCGGGAGATCAGCCCCAGCATTTT. This codes for CAISESGDQPQHF.

This rearrangement joins TRBV25-1 to TRBJ2-1; D uncertain. The ends were cut back, 1 base at V and 0 bases at J, with 7 bases in the middle. The CDR3 totals 15 residues. CDR1 is MGHDK, CDR2 SYGVNS, per germline. The CDR3 region has the DNA TGTGCCAGCAGTGAATCCAGACGCTCCTACAATGAGCAGTTCTTC. This encodes CASSESRRSYNEQFF.